The rows below give T cell receptor beta chains drawn from one sample of a study of T-cell reconstitution after alpha-beta-depleted transplantation in children. TCRdb fed the PCR reads into MiXCR, producing one record per CDR3 protein. Found here are about 980,000 distinct CDR3 sequences, less than 30% of them singletons; the top ten hold roughly 27%. The sample consisted of PBMCs, mostly from graft donor cells, taken 360 days after TCRalphabeta/CD19-depleted stem cell transplant. The receptor source for this set is a boy in the first two years of life who had a stem cell transplant for SCID, so the T cells may come from the graft donor. Both conserved end residues are trimmed from each CDR3.

TRBV20-1	TRBJ2-7	SARNTGLASYEQY
TRBV20-1	TRBJ2-2	SVGRGGFPGELF
TRBV20-1	TRBJ2-3	SASRTRGSTDTQY
TRBV7-8	TRBJ2-5	ASTWGTQETQY
TRBV6-1	TRBJ1-3	ASSPGSTGNTIY
TRBV27	TRBJ2-5	ASSFSGTGAQY
TRBV6-5	TRBJ1-1	ASSLRSVGDTEAF
TRBV12-3/TRBV12-4	TRBJ1-5	ASTHDMGGNQPQH
TRBV12-3/TRBV12-4	TRBJ1-1	ASSWRGATEAF
TRBV7-9	TRBJ2-2	ASSWDRIGVRELF
TRBV24-1	TRBJ2-4	ATGGQGSLNENIQY
TRBV18	TRBJ1-1	ASSLGQGKNTEAF
TRBV20-1	TRBJ2-7	SARTGLPRGFYEQY
TRBV5-1	TRBJ2-7	ASSLGTGATGEQY
TRBV12-3/TRBV12-4	TRBJ2-1	ASSLRADEQF
TRBV11-2	TRBJ2-1	ASSRTGGKRNEQF
TRBV29-1	TRBJ2-3	SVEGQGADTQY
TRBV12-3/TRBV12-4	TRBJ2-7	ASTGHPNKYEQY
TRBV12-3/TRBV12-4	TRBJ2-7	ASLSLGVYEQY
TRBV5-1	TRBJ2-2	ASSSLGQVGTGELF
TRBV5-1	TRBJ2-7	ASSFSREAPYEQY
TRBV20-1	TRBJ2-7	SAWTYEQY
TRBV12-3/TRBV12-4	TRBJ2-2	ASSWTSGVENTGELF
TRBV9	TRBJ2-7	ASSVGQAEDEQY
TRBV20-1	TRBJ2-3	SARVWSSGGDSTDTQY
TRBV20-1	TRBJ2-7	SAFTTGTSSWEQY
TRBV20-1	TRBJ2-3	SARDSPRDTQY
TRBV10-3	TRBJ2-1	AIGAVQNEQF
TRBV7-9	TRBJ1-1	ASSSQRNTEAF
TRBV5-1	TRBJ2-7	ASSLVQGPSYEQY
TRBV20-1	TRBJ2-1	SAGTQGGAGEQF
TRBV4-1	TRBJ2-1	ASSQDGGGGTYNEQF
TRBV5-4	TRBJ1-4	ASSLGTGEEKLF
TRBV7-6	TRBJ1-1	ASSLIPTGGTEAF
TRBV5-1	TRBJ2-5	ATTRASGKETQY
TRBV29-1	TRBJ2-4	SVSLGARAKNIQY
TRBV20-1	TRBJ1-5	SARDRGYGNQPQH
TRBV9	TRBJ2-1	ASSVETSKNEQF
TRBV5-1	TRBJ2-7	ASSLTLGEQY
TRBV20-1	TRBJ2-7	SATDRRHNSYEQY
TRBV20-1	TRBJ2-3	SAHDVIDTQY
TRBV12-3/TRBV12-4	TRBJ2-7	ASRRDEAAYEQY
TRBV5-1	TRBJ2-1	ASSLTSPSSYNEQF
TRBV18	TRBJ2-7	ASSPSTSGREQY
TRBV7-2	TRBJ1-1	ASSLRGGEAAF
TRBV9	TRBJ1-2	ASSEGAREPYGYT
TRBV11-2	TRBJ2-5	ASSLVRAGGLEEETQY
TRBV12-3/TRBV12-4	TRBJ2-3	ASSSFGGTDTQY
TRBV2	TRBJ1-1	ASSEQGEGTEAF
TRBV20-1	TRBJ1-3	SATRLGLSGNTIY
TRBV24-1	TRBJ1-2	ATSEGYGYT
TRBV7-9	TRBJ2-3	ASSLAFGGRTDTQY
TRBV5-6	TRBJ2-5	ASSSTSGGKTQY